A selection of T cell receptor beta chains follows, all from one sample in a study of cytomegalovirus exposure and HLA in healthy donors. Profiled with immunoSEQ multiplex PCR; TCRdb holds only in-frame clones, not every one. The sample lists 200,000 to 250,000 clones; 70% to 85% were seen once. Sequencing was done on a sample of PBMCs. All receptors come from a man aged 50 to 59 in good health and CMV-seronegative. Both conserved end residues are part of each CDR3.

>TRBV6-6|TRBJ2-7
CANPGLGTYEQYF
>TRBV27|TRBJ1-4
CASSLVRGFTNEKLFF
>TRBV7-2|TRBJ2-7
CASSLEGVTYEQYF
>TRBV9|TRBJ2-7
CASSVEGGSSYEQYF
>TRBV21-1|TRBJ1-2
CASSKSRDREPLDGYTF
>TRBV29-1|TRBJ2-2
CSVDGVTGELFF
>TRBV14|TRBJ2-1
CASSGLLTGGNEQFF
>TRBV29-1|TRBJ2-7
CSVSGTSGWGNEQYF
>TRBV7-9|TRBJ1-4
CASSLGQGAEKLFF
>TRBV28|TRBJ2-5
CASSLLVGEETQYF
>TRBV28|TRBJ2-4
CASSGVQGARNIQYF
>TRBV4-2|TRBJ1-1
CASSQELNTEAFF
>TRBV19|TRBJ2-5
CASSGAELGETQYF
>TRBV6-5|TRBJ1-2
CASSYQGSPLTYTF
>TRBV6-6|TRBJ1-2
CASIGDSSNYGYTF
>TRBV28|TRBJ2-2
CASSRDRNTGELFF
>TRBV19|TRBJ1-2
CASYTGTGANYGYTF
>TRBV28|TRBJ1-4
CASSPQTREKLFF